This T cell receptor beta chain was captured in a study of T cell repertoires in aging, cancer and after chemotherapy. Whole-study context: Pre- and post-chemotherapy samples were paired from chronic lymphocytic leukemia patients treated with fludarabine- or bendamustine-based regimens. The whole study produced a dataset of roughly 8.6 million TCR reads. Findings and caveats of the study: Across the chemotherapy interval, each cancer cohort showed higher median generation probability, suggesting thymic rebound. Age-matched healthy donors had significantly more diverse, less clonal blood TCR repertoires than untreated cancer patients.

V shed 6 bases, J shed 1 base, and the junction held 5 bases outside the gene matches. The CDR3 runs to 14 residues. Germline lookup yields CDR1 DFQATT and CDR2 SNEGSKA (reference sequence). Worth noting for this clonotype: Its target is unknown. Since a much larger clone is just one base distant, this may be a read error.

Multiplex touch-down PCR with TRB-A/B primers amplified rearranged V-D-J TRB sequences. TCRdb re-called the multiplex PCR reads with MiXCR, one entry per CDR3 protein. The data show some 6,300 distinct CDR3 sequences, around 24% seen once. Peripheral blood genomic DNA, not sorted cells or RNA, was the template. The receptor was isolated from a human donor with a blood cancer. Sequencing was done on a sample of blood. This chain connects TRBV20-1 to TRBJ2-2, with 7 bases lining up with TRBD2. This CDR3 is CSAEPGGNTGELFF. Here the CDR3 DNA reads TGCAGTGCCGAACCGGGGGGGAACACCGGGGAGCTGTTTTTT.